One and the same sample provided the 24 T cell receptor beta chains below, sequenced in a study of T cell repertoires in cytomegalovirus infection. From the reads, TCRdb called clonotypes with MiXCR, one entry per CDR3 protein. The top ten hold around 2.4% of the sample, which has around 280,000 distinct CDR3 sequences, 8% to 10% seen once. Sequencing input: PBMCs. These receptors were collected from a human donor in good health (CMV status not recorded). Some clones in this sample may be carry-over from other donors' samples.

J is TRBJ2-1 and V is TRBV6-4; 10 bases fit TRBD2. The CDR3 sequence is 17 residues long. Germline V gene sequence: CDR1 MRHNA, CDR2 SNTAGT. With V trimmed by 4 bases and J by 3 bases, 9 bases remained unmatched. The CDR3 protein is CASSADPSGSFYNEQFF. As DNA, the CDR3 is TGTGCCAGCAGTGCCGATCCTAGCGGGAGCTTCTACAATGAGCAGTTCTTC.

This clonotype came up many times. This sequence joins TRBV7-2 and TRBJ1-2; D gene ambiguous. V lost 1 base and J lost 5, with 8 bases in between. Germline-derived CDR1 and CDR2 are SGHTA and FQGNSA. CDR3 length: 13 residues. The CDR3 DNA sequence: TGTGCCAGCAGCTTAGAACGAGGGTATGGCTACACCTTC. As protein: CASSLERGYGYTF.

This clonotype was seen a few times. This may be a read error: a much more frequent sequence differs by one nucleotide. The rearrangement uses TRBV27 and TRBJ1-5, with D uncertain. Germline CDR1 reads MNHEY; CDR2 reads SMNVEV (reference sequence). The CDR3 spans 14 residues. V was trimmed by 5 bases and J by 0 bases, leaving 8 bases between them. For the CDR3, the DNA is TGTGCCAGCAGTGCAGGTTATAGCAATCAGCCCCAGCATTTT. Its protein is CASSAGYSNQPQHF.

The chain links TRBV6-6 to TRBJ2-3, with 10 bases matching TRBD2. This CDR3 has 15 amino acids. Germline V gene sequence: CDR1 MNHNY, CDR2 SVGAGI (reference sequence). The V segment lost 2 bases and the J segment 2 bases; nucleotides outside the gene matches: 1. The DNA of the CDR3 is TGTGCCAGCAGTTACCTAGCGGGGGTCACAGATACGCAGTATTTT. Its translation: CASSYLAGVTDTQYF.

This clonotype has ten or more counts. The rearrangement uses TRBV28 and TRBJ2-5, with 7 bases that match TRBD2. Germline V gene sequence: CDR1 MDHEN, CDR2 SYDVKM. J lost 10 bases, V lost 3 bases, and 5 bases had no gene match. The CDR3 runs 12 residues. CDR3 DNA: TGTGCCAGCAGTTTGGAGGGGAGGGGCCAGTACTTC. Its protein product is CASSLEGRGQYF.

This clonotype was counted between two and nine times. Given a much more abundant clone one base away, this may be a read error. The J gene is TRBJ1-2, the V gene TRBV7-2; D gene unclear. The CDR3 covers 13 residues. V lost 5 bases, J lost 8 bases, and 15 bases lay in between. Germline V lookup: CDR1 SGHTA, CDR2 FQGNSA. CDR3: CASSIRLKSGYTF. In DNA form, the CDR3 reads TGTGCCAGCAGCATAAGATTGAAGTCGGGCTACACCTTC.

This clonotype was counted many times. This sequence joins TRBV28 and TRBJ2-2; TRBD2 matches 7 bases. The V and J ends lost 6 bases and 3 bases, in that order; junction bases with no gene match: 13. The germline gives CDR1 MDHEN, CDR2 SYDVKM. The length of the CDR3 is 17 residues. The CDR3 loop reads CASSVGGTAGDTGELFF. The CDR3 nucleotides read TGTGCCAGCAGCGTTGGGGGGACCGCGGGGGACACCGGGGAGCTGTTTTTT.

This clonotype was observed at least ten times. The chain recombines TRBV12-3 or TRBV12-4 with TRBJ1-2; weak D call: TRBD1 (6 bases). CDR3 length: 13 residues. V shed 4 bases and J shed 8 bases, with 14 bases lying between them. CDR3 sequence reads: CASSSLQGDGYTF. CDR3 coding DNA: TGTGCCAGCAGTTCGCTACAGGGAGACGGCTACACCTTC.

This clonotype was counted at least ten times. The rearrangement links TRBV28 to TRBJ2-2; weak D call: TRBD2 (5 bases). Germline V lookup: CDR1 MDHEN, CDR2 SYDVKM. V lost 7 bases, J lost 3 bases, and 15 bases lay in between. The CDR3 length is 15 residues. The DNA of the CDR3 is TGTGCCAGCACCCCTGCGGGTCTCGACACCGGGGAGCTGTTTTTT. Translation gives CASTPAGLDTGELFF.

This clonotype occurred many times. This chain joins TRBV20-1 and TRBJ2-3; 11 bases fit TRBD2. J lost 6 bases, V lost 0 bases, and 20 bases had no gene match. Germline assignment: CDR1 DFQATT and CDR2 SNEGSKA (reference sequence). This CDR3 is built from 20 residues. CDR3 region: CSARDPRADVGLADRDTQYF. In DNA form, the CDR3 reads TGCAGTGCTAGAGACCCCCGCGCCGACGTGGGACTAGCGGATCGGGATACGCAGTATTTT.

This clonotype was recorded many times. CDR3 bases: TGTGCCAGCAGCCCTTGGACAGATAGCAATCAGCCCCAGCATTTT. Its translation is CASSPWTDSNQPQHF. The chain links TRBV7-9 to TRBJ1-5, with D perhaps TRBD1 (6 bases). The CDR3 contains 15 residues. CDR1 is SEHNR, CDR2 FQNEAQ, per germline (reference sequence). Deletions cut 5 bases from V and 0 bases from J, with 11 bases between.

Ten or more counts support this clonotype. CDR3 in DNA: TGTGCCAGCAGCTTAGAAGGCAGGGGAAATTCACCCCTCCACTTT. Protein product: CASSLEGRGNSPLHF. The gene calls are TRBV7-2 and TRBJ1-6, with a possible D match to TRBD1 (6 bases). Germline V gives CDR1 SGHTA, CDR2 FQGNSA. CDR3 length equals 15 residues. V was shortened by 1 base and J by 7 bases, with 11 bases between the two germline ends.

Many counts were recorded for this clonotype. V is TRBV6-2 or TRBV6-3 and J is TRBJ2-7; tentatively, D is TRBD1 (6 bases). The germline V gene encodes CDR1 MNHEY and CDR2 SVGEGT. V was shortened by 9 bases and J by 2 bases, with 14 bases between the two germline ends. The CDR3 runs 13 residues. This chain's CDR3 is CASRSTGTYEQYV. The DNA for the CDR3 is TGTGCCAGTAGGAGCACAGGGACCTACGAGCAGTACGTC.

This clonotype was seen ten or more times. In DNA form, the CDR3 reads TGCAGTGCTAGAGTGGGACAGGGGGCAGGTGGGCAGCCCCAGCATTTT. Residues: CSARVGQGAGGQPQHF. The gene calls are TRBV20-1 and TRBJ1-5; TRBD1 agrees at 12 bases. The CDR3 has 16 amino acids. Germline CDR1 reads DFQATT; CDR2 reads SNEGSKA (reference sequence). V was clipped by 1 base and J by 7 bases; unmatched bases: 8.

This sequence joins TRBV18 and TRBJ1-4; weak D call: TRBD1 (6 bases). The germline CDR1 and CDR2 sequences are KGHSH and LQKENI. The CDR3 totals 14 residues. V lost 1 base, J lost 8 bases, and 11 bases lay in between. CDR3 sequence (DNA): TGTGCCAGCTCACCACGACAGGCGGACGAAAAACTGTTTTTT. Translated: CASSPRQADEKLFF.

Only a few counts were recorded for this clonotype. V gene TRBV20-1 combines with J gene TRBJ2-1; D is unresolved. The ends were cut back, 3 bases at V and 9 bases at J, with 9 bases in the middle. The CDR3 consists of 11 residues. CDR1 is DFQATT and CDR2 is SNEGSKA in the germline V gene (reference sequence). CDR3 in amino acids: CSASGDTEQFF. CDR3 bases: TGCAGTGCTAGCGGCGACACTGAGCAGTTCTTC.

This chain links TRBV19 with TRBJ1-5; tentative D call: TRBD1 (6 bases). CDR1 and CDR2 (germline): LNHDA, SQIVND (reference sequence). V gave up 2 bases and J gave up 2 bases, with 10 bases separating them. This CDR3 is built from 15 residues. As DNA, the CDR3 is TGTGCCAGTAGTATAACAGGGACGGGCAATCAGCCCCAGCATTTT. It yields the protein CASSITGTGNQPQHF.

This clonotype showed up many times. The chain couples TRBV7-2 to TRBJ1-2; D uncertain. The germline V gene encodes CDR1 SGHTA and CDR2 FQGNSA. The V gene lost 0 bases and the J gene lost 8 bases, with 13 bases spanning the gap. The CDR3 is made up of 14 amino acids. The CDR3 coding sequence is TGTGCCAGCAGCTTAGCGGAGGCCTCTCGGGGCTACACCTTC. It yields the protein CASSLAEASRGYTF.

This clonotype was seen many times. This sequence joins TRBV20-1 and TRBJ2-1; D may be TRBD1 (6 bases). This CDR3 contains 15 residues. The germline V gene has CDR1 DFQATT and CDR2 SNEGSKA (reference sequence). V gave up 0 bases and J gave up 9 bases, with 18 bases separating them. The CDR3, as DNA: TGCAGTGCTAGAGATTCGGAAGGGACAATAACTGAGCAGTTCTTC. This encodes CSARDSEGTITEQFF.

This clonotype was seen a handful of times. The rearrangement uses TRBV6-6 and TRBJ2-7, with D unresolved. This CDR3 is 14 amino acids long. Germline V gene sequence: CDR1 MNHNY, CDR2 SVGAGI (reference sequence). The V end was cut by 0 bases, the J end by 2 bases, with 8 bases between. The CDR3 loop is CASSYSMPTYEQYV. The CDR3 DNA sequence: TGTGCCAGCAGTTACTCGATGCCAACCTACGAGCAGTACGTC.

About this clonotype itself: It may be a read error: a sequence one base away is much more abundant. This chain connects TRBV28 to TRBJ1-2; TRBD1 might be the D (5 bases). Germline V gene lookup returns CDR1 MDHEN and CDR2 SYDVKM. This CDR3 contains 16 residues. The V and J ends lost 11 bases and 5 bases respectively, with 27 bases between them. CDR3 bases: TGTGCCGGCACAGGCGCCCCCTATTCGGGGTTTTATGGCTACACCTTC. Protein: CAGTGAPYSGFYGYTF.

Ten or more counts support this clonotype. V is TRBV28 and J is TRBJ2-3; 12 nucleotides agree with TRBD2. The V gene's germline CDR1 is MDHEN and CDR2 SYDVKM. V gave up 7 bases and J gave up 0 bases; unmatched junction bases: 14. The CDR3 runs 19 residues. CDR3 loop: CASITSGGPRRSSTDTQYF. Here the CDR3 DNA reads TGTGCCAGCATCACTAGCGGGGGGCCGCGGCGATCTAGCACAGATACGCAGTATTTT.

This clonotype was observed at least ten times. The rearrangement joins TRBV5-6 to TRBJ1-1; D is perhaps TRBD1 (5 bases). The V end lost 1 base, the J end lost 5 bases, and 18 bases lay between the germline ends. This CDR3 has 16 residues. Germline assignment: CDR1 SGHDT and CDR2 YYEEEE. The CDR3 here is CASSLPRVEGRTEAFF. CDR3 bases: TGTGCCAGCAGCTTGCCCAGGGTGGAGGGTCGGACTGAAGCTTTCTTT.

This clonotype was recorded many times. The J gene is TRBJ2-5, the V gene TRBV4-1; 12 bases match TRBD2. There are 17 residues in the CDR3. Losses at the gene ends were 4 bases for V and 3 bases for J; bases not matched to a gene: 9. Germline V lookup: CDR1 MGHRA, CDR2 YSYEKL. As DNA, the CDR3 is TGCGCCAGCAGCCGACGGACTAGCGGGGTTTCGGAAGAGACCCAGTACTTC. Amino acids: CASSRRTSGVSEETQYF.